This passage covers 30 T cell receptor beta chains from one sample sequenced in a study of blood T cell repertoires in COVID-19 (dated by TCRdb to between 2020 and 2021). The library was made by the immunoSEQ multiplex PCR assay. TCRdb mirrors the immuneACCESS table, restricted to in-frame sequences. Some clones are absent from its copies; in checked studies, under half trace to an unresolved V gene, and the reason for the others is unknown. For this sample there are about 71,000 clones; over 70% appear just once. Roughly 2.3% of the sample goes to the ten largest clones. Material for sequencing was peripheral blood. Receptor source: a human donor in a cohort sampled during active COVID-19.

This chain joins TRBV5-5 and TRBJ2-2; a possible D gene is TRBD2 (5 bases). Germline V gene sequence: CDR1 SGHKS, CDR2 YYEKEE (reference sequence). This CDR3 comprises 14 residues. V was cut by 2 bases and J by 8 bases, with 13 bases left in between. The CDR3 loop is CASSLSEGIGELFF. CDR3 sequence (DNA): TGTGCCAGCAGCTTAAGTGAGGGAATTGGGGAGCTGTTTTTT.

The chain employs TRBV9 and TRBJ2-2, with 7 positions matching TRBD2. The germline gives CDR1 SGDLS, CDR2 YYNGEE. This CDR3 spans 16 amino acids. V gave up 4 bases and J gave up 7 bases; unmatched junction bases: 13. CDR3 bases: TGTGCCAGCAGCTCCCGTGGAACGGGAGGAATCGGGGAGCTGTTTTTT. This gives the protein CASSSRGTGGIGELFF.

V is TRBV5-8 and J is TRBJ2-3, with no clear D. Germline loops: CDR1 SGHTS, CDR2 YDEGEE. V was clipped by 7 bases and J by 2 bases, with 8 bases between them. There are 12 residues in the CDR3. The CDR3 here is CASRSDTDTQYF. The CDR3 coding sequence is TGTGCCAGCCGATCAGACACAGATACGCAGTATTTT.

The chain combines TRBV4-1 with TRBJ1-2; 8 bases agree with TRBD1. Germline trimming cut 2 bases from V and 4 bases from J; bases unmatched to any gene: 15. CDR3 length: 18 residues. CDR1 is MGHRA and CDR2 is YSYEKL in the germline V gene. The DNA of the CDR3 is TGCGCCAGCAGCCAACCGGTGACAGGGGCGAAGGTTGGCTATGGCTACACCTTC. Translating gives CASSQPVTGAKVGYGYTF.

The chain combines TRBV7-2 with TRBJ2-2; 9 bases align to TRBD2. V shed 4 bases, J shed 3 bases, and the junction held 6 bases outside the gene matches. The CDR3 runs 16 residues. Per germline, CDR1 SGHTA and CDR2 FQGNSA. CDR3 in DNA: TGTGCCAGCAGCTCCGGGACTAGCAGTTACACCGGGGAGCTGTTTTTT. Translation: CASSSGTSSYTGELFF.

CDR3 residues: CASSLGTGPNTEAFF. DNA of the CDR3: TGTGCCAGCAGCTTGGGGACAGGGCCGAACACTGAAGCTTTCTTT. The J gene is TRBJ1-1, the V gene TRBV7-9; 9 bases line up with TRBD1. CDR3 length: 15 residues. The junction had 3 bases not matched to a gene; V was cut back by 3 bases and J by 1 base. Germline CDR1 reads SEHNR; CDR2 reads FQNEAQ (reference sequence).

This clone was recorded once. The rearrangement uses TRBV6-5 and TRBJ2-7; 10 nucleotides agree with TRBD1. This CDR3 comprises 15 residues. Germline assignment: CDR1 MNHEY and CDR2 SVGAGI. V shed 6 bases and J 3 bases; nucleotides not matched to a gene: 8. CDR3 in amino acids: CASSRQGAGNYEQYF. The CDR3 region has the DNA TGTGCCAGCAGCCGACAGGGGGCAGGTAACTACGAGCAGTACTTC.

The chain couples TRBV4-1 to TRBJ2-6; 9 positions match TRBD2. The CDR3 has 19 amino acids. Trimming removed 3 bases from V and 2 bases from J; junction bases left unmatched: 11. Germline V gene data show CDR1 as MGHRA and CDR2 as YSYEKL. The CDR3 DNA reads TGCGCCAGCAGCCACAAGACGGGAGTAGCGGGAGCTGGGGCCAACGTCCTGACTTTC. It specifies CASSHKTGVAGAGANVLTF.

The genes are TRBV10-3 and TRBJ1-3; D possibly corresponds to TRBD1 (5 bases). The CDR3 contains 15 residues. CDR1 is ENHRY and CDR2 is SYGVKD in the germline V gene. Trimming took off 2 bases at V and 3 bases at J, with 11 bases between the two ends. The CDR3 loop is CAISEGAFDGNTIYF. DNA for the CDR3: TGTGCCATCAGTGAGGGGGCTTTTGATGGAAACACCATATATTTT.

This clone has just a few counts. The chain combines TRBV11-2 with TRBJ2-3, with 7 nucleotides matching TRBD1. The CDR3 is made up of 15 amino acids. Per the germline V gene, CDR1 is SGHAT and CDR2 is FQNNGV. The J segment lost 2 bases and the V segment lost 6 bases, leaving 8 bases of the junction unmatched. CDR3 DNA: TGTGCCAGCAGACCAGGGGGTTACTACACAGATACGCAGTATTTT. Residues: CASRPGGYYTDTQYF. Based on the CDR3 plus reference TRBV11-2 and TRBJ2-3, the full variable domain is EAGVAQSPRYKIIEKRQSVAFWCNPISGHATLYWYQQILGQGPKLLIQFQNNGVVDDSQLPKDRFSAERLKGVDSTLKIQPAKLEDSAVYLCASRPGGYYTDTQYFGPGTRLTVL.

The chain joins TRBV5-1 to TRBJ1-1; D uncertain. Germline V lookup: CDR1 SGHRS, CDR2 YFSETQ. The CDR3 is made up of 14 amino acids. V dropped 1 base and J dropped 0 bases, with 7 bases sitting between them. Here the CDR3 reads CASSLSSLNTEAFF. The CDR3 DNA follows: TGCGCCAGCAGCTTGTCTAGCCTGAACACTGAAGCTTTCTTT.

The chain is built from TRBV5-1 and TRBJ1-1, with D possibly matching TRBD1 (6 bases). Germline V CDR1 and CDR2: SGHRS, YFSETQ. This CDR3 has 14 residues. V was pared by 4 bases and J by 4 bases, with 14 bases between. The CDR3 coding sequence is TGCGCCAGCAGCGAATCAGGGGCCGGCACTGAAGCTTTCTTT. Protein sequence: CASSESGAGTEAFF.

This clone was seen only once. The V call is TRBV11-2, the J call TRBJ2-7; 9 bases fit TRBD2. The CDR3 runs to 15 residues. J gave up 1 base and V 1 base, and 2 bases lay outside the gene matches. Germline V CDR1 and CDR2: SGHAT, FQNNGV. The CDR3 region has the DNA TGTGCCAGCAGCTTAGTTAGCGGGGGATCCTACGAGCAGTACTTC. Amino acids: CASSLVSGGSYEQYF.

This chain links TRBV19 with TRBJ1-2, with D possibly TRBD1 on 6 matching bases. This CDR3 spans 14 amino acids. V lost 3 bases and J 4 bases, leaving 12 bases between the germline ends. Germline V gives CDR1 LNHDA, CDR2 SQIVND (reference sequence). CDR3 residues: CASSIGQGTYGYTF. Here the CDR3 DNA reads TGTGCCAGTAGTATCGGGCAGGGGACCTATGGCTACACCTTC.

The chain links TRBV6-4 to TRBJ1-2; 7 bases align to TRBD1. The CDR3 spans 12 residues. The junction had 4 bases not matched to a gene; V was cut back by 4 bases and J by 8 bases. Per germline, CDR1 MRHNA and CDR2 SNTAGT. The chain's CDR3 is CASSAGGRGYTF. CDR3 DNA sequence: TGTGCCAGCAGTGCAGGGGGACGGGGCTACACCTTC.

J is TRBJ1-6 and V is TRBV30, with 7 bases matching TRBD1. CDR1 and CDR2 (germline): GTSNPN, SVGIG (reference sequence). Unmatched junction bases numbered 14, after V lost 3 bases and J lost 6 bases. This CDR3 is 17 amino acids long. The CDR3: CAWRRYPQQGPNSPLHF. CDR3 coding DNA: TGTGCCTGGAGGCGGTATCCCCAACAGGGGCCTAATTCACCCCTCCACTTT.

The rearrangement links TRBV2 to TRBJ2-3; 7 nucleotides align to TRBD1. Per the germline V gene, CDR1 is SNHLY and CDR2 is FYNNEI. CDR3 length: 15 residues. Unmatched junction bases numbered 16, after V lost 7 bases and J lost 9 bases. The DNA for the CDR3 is TGTGCCAGCAAGGGGACAGACGTTCAGACGGGGACGCAGTATTTT. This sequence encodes CASKGTDVQTGTQYF.

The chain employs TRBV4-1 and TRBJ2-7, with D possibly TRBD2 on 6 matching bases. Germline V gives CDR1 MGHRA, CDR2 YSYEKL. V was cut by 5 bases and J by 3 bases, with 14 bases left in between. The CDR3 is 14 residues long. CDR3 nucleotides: TGCGCCAGCAGCACTATAGCGGCCGACTACGAGCAGTACTTC. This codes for CASSTIAADYEQYF.

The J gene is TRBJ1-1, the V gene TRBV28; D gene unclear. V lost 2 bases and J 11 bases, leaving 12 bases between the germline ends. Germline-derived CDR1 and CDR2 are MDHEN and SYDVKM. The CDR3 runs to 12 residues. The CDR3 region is CASSLRVDRAFF. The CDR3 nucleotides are TGTGCCAGCAGTTTACGGGTGGATCGGGCTTTCTTT.

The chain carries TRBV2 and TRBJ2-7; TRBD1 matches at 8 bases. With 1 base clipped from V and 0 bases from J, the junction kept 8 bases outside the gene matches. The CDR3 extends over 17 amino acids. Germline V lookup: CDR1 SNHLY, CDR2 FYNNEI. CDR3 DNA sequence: TGTGCCAGCAGTGAAGGGGGGCAGGGGGCGACCTCCTACGAGCAGTACTTC. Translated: CASSEGGQGATSYEQYF.

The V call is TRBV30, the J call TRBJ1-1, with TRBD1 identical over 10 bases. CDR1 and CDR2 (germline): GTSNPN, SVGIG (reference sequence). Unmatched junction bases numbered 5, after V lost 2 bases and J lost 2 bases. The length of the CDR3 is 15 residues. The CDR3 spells CAWSHLTGGNTEAFF. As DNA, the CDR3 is TGTGCCTGGAGTCACCTGACAGGGGGCAACACTGAAGCTTTCTTT. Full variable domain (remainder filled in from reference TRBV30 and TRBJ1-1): SQTIHQWPATLVQPVGSPLSLECTVEGTSNPNLYWYRQAAGRGLQLLFYSVGIGQISSEVPQNLSASRPQDRQFILSSKKLLLSDSGFYLCAWSHLTGGNTEAFFGQGTRLTVV.

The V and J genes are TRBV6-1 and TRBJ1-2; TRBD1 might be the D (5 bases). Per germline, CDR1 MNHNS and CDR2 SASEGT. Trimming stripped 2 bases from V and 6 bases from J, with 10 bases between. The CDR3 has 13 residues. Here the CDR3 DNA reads TGTGCCAGCAGTGAAAATCCAGGGAATGGCTACACCTTC. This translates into CASSENPGNGYTF.

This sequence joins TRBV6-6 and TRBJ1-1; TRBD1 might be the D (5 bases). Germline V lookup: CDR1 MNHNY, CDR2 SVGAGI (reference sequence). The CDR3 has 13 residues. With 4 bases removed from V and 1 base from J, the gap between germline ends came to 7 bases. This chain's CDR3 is CASSFRENTEAFF. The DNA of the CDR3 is TGTGCCAGCAGTTTCAGGGAGAACACTGAAGCTTTCTTT.

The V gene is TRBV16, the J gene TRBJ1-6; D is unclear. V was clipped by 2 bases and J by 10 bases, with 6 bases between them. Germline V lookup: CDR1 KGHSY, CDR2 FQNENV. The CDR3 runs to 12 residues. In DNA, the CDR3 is TGTGCCAGCAGCCAACGGGGATCACCCCTCCACTTT. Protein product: CASSQRGSPLHF.

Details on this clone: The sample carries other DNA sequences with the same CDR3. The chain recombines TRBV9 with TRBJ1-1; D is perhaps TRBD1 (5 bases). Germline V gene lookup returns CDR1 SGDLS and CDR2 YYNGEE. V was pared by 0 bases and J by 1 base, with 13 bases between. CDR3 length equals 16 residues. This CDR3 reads CASSVVGAGGNTEAFF. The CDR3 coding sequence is TGTGCCAGCAGCGTAGTTGGGGCGGGAGGGAACACTGAAGCTTTCTTT.

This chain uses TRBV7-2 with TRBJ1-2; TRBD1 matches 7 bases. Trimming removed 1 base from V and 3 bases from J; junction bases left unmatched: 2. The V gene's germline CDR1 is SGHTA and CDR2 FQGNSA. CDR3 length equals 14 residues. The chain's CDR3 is CASSLVGGDYGYTF. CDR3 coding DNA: TGTGCCAGCAGCTTAGTAGGGGGCGACTATGGCTACACCTTC.

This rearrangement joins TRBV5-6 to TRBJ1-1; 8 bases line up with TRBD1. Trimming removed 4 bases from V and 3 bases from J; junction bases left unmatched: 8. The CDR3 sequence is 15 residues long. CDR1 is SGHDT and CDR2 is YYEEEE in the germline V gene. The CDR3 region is CASSTYRGRDTEAFF. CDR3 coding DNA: TGTGCCAGCAGCACATACAGGGGGAGGGACACTGAAGCTTTCTTT.

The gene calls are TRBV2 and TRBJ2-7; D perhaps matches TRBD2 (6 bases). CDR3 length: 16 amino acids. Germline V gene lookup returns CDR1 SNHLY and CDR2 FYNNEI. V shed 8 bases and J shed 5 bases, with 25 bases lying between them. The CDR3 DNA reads TGTGCCAGCGGCGGGTCGACCTTTTGGGGGGATGACGAGCAGTACTTC. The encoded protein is CASGGSTFWGDDEQYF.

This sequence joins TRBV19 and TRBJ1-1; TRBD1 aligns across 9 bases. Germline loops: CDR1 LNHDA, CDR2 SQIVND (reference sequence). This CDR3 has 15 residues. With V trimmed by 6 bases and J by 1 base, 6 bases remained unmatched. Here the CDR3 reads CASSLGTGRNTEAFF. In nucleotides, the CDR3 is TGTGCCAGTAGCCTCGGGACAGGGAGGAACACTGAAGCTTTCTTT.

In nucleotides, the CDR3 is TGTGCCAGCAGTTATACCTACAGGGAGAACGAGCAGTACTTC. Protein: CASSYTYRENEQYF. The rearrangement joins TRBV6-9 to TRBJ2-7, with TRBD1 as a possible D gene (6 bases). The CDR3 runs 14 residues. V was pared by 2 bases and J by 5 bases, with 13 bases between. Germline CDR1 reads MNHGY; CDR2 reads SVAAGI.